The 2 T cell receptor beta chains presented below share a single source sample, sequenced in a study of shared clonotypes between healthy human individuals. The assay was immunoSEQ multiplex PCR, and TCRdb's table has in-frame clones only and misses some. The sample holds a few million clones; approximately 90% are singletons and the top ten take about 0.13%. The specimen was naive CD4+ T cells sorted from blood. Subset of the sample: CD45RA+ positively selected. The source is a man aged 18 to 30 in good health.

The chain combines TRBV6-6 with TRBJ2-7; D gene ambiguous. CDR3 length: 12 amino acids. Trimming took off 6 bases at V and 2 bases at J, with 8 bases between the two ends. Germline loops: CDR1 MNHNY, CDR2 SVGAGI (reference sequence). The CDR3 loop reads CASRTDPYEQYF. DNA of the CDR3: TGTGCCAGCAGGACGGACCCCTACGAGCAGTACTTC.

This chain joins TRBV19 and TRBJ2-7; 9 bases fit TRBD2. J lost 5 bases, V lost 1 base, and 6 bases had no gene match. The CDR3 covers 15 residues. Germline V gene lookup returns CDR1 LNHDA and CDR2 SQIVND (reference sequence). CDR3 in amino acids: CASSIGASGAHEQYF. The CDR3 nucleotides are TGTGCCAGTAGTATAGGGGCTAGCGGGGCCCACGAGCAGTACTTC.